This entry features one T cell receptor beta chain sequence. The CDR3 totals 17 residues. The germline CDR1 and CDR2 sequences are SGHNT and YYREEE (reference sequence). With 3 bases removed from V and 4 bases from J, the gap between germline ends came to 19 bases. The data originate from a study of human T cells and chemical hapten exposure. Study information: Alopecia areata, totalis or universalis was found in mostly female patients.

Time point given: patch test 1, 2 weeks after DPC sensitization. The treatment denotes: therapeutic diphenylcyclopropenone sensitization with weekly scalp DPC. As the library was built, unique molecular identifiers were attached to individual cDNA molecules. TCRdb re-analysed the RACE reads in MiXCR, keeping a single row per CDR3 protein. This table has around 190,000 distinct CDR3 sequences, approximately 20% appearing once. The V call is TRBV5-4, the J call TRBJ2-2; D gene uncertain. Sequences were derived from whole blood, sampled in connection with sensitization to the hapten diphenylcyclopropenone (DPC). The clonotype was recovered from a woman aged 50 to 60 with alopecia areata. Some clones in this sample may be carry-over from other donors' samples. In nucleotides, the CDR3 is TGTGCCAGCAGCTCGGTGGGAAAAAGGGCGGTCACCGGGGAGCTGTTTTTT. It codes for CASSSVGKRAVTGELFF.